This T cell receptor (beta chain) was sequenced for a study of blood T cell repertoires in COVID-19. Study summary: Sources were T cells, B-cell-depleted T cells, or PBMCs; the material itself was cDNA or gDNA.

TCRdb keeps only in-frame clones here, not all; method: immunoSEQ multiplex PCR. This sample carries 150,000 to 200,000 clones, around 90% of them seen once, and the ten largest clones take roughly 9%. On this clone: One end of the junction is discordant with germline, which a read error may explain.

Germline V gene data show CDR1 as KGHDR and CDR2 as SFDVKD. The length of the CDR3 is 13 residues. Participants were aged 18 to 89 years from approximately 25 US areas. Assignments of participants to cohorts depended upon their own reported clinical history. Cohort 3 donors were reported recovered after two negative PCRs, clearance, or symptom resolution. The specimen sequenced was PBMCs or T cells enriched from blood (not recorded which). The chain links TRBV24-1 to TRBJ2-7, with TRBD1 matching over 10 bases. This clonotype originated in a woman in her late teens or twenties who had recovered from COVID-19. This CDR3 reads CATSDLGDRGVDF. The CDR3 DNA follows: TGTGCCACCAGTGATTTAGGGGACAGGGGAGTGGACTTC.